This T cell receptor (beta chain) was profiled in a study of blood T cell repertoires in COVID-19. Measured with immunoSEQ multiplex PCR; TCRdb has only the in-frame clones, and not every one. The data show fewer than 55,000 clones, with 81% seen just once and 26% held by the top ten. Patients of the Seattle cohort, enrolled during active infection, were followed longitudinally. J lost 7 bases, V lost 6 bases, and 5 bases had no gene match. CDR1 and CDR2 from the germline V gene are DFQATT and SNEGSKA (reference sequence). There are 11 residues in the CDR3. The chain uses TRBV20-1 and TRBJ2-7, with TRBD1 identical over 8 bases. The sequenced sample consisted of peripheral blood. The sequence was obtained from a woman aged 80 or over with COVID-19, enrolled during active disease. The CDR3 DNA sequence: TGCAGTGCCAACCGGGACAGGGAGCAGTACTTC. Translation: CSANRDREQYF.